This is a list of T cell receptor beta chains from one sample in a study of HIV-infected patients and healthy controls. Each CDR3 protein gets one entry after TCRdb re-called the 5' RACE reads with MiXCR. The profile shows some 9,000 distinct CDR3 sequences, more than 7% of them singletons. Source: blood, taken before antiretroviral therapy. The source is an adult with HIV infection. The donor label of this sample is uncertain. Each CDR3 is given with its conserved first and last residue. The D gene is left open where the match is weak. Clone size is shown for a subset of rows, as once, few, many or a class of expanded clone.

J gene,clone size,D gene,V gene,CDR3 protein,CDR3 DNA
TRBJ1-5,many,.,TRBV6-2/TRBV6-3,CASRWQTPNQPQHF,TGTGCCAGCAGGTGGCAGACGCCAAATCAGCCCCAGCATTTT
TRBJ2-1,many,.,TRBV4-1,CASSQGAGSEQFF,TGCGCCAGCAGCCAAGGTGCCGGGAGTGAGCAGTTCTTC
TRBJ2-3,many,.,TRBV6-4,CASSPPGTPPSTDTQYF,TGTGCCAGCAGTCCCCCAGGGACTCCTCCTAGCACAGATACGCAGTATTTT
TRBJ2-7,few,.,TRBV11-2,CASSPPGGLAASYEQYF,TGTGCCAGCAGCCCCCCAGGGGGGCTAGCGGCCTCCTACGAGCAGTACTTC
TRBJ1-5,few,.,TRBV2,CASGKEGQYNQPQHF,TGTGCCAGCGGAAAAGAGGGGCAGTACAATCAGCCCCAGCATTTT
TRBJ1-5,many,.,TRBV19,CASNPRRNNQPQHF,TGTGCCAGCAATCCCCGCAGAAACAATCAGCCCCAGCATTTT
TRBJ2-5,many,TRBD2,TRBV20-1,CSAPVGPSGSTETQYF,TGCAGTGCCCCGGTGGGCCCTAGCGGGAGTACAGAGACCCAGTACTTC
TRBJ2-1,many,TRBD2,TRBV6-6,CASSDPPSGSPYNEQFF,TGTGCCAGCAGCGACCCTCCTAGCGGGAGCCCCTACAATGAGCAGTTCTTC
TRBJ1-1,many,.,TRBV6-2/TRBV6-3,CASSYSISGMREAFF,TGTGCCAGCAGTTACTCGATTTCGGGGATGCGAGAAGCTTTCTTT
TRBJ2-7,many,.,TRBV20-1,CSASGQGWDEQYF,TGCAGTGCTAGTGGGCAGGGGTGGGACGAGCAGTACTTC
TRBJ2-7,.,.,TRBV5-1,CASSLGPSGQSYEQYF,TGCGCCAGCAGCTTGGGCCCAAGTGGACAGTCCTACGAGCAGTACTTC
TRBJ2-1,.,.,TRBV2,CAARGLANAYNEQFF,TGTGCCGCGAGGGGCCTAGCGAACGCCTACAATGAGCAGTTCTTC
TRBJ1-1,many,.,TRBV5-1,CASSLASVGDTEAFF,TGCGCCAGCAGCTTGGCCAGTGTAGGGGACACTGAAGCTTTCTTT
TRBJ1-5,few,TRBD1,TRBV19,CASSIIQGAFYQPQHF,TGTGCCAGTAGTATCATTCAGGGGGCCTTTTATCAGCCCCAGCATTTT
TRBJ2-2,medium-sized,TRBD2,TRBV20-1,CSARERLAGEPGELFF,TGCAGTGCTAGAGAAAGACTAGCGGGAGAACCCGGGGAGCTGTTTTTT
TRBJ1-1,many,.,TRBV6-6,CASSTTVTMNTEAFF,TGTGCCAGCAGCACGACAGTGACCATGAACACTGAAGCTTTCTTT
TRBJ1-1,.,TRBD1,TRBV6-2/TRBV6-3,CASSRQGSQGTEAFF,TGTGCCAGCAGCCGACAGGGGTCCCAGGGTACTGAAGCTTTCTTT
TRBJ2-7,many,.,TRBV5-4,CASSPGGGSSYEQYF,TGTGCCAGCAGCCCAGGTGGGGGGAGCTCCTACGAGCAGTACTTC
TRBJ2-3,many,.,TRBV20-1,CSATTYRGGDTQYF,TGCAGTGCTACTACCTACCGGGGTGGGGATACGCAGTATTTT
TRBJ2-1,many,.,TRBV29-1,CSVVGAFNEQFF,TGCAGCGTTGTGGGGGCTTTCAATGAGCAGTTCTTC
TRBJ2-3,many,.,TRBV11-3,CASSLGQGGTDTQYF,TGTGCCAGCAGCTTGGGCCAAGGAGGGACAGATACGCAGTATTTT
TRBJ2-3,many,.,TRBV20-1,CSASLNSGGTGTDTQYF,TGCAGTGCTAGCCTTAATTCGGGGGGGACAGGCACAGATACGCAGTATTTT